The TCR beta chain described here comes from a study of blood T cell repertoires in COVID-19. In Seattle, patients joined the study during active infection and were tracked longitudinally. In the authors' methods: Cell counts per sample came from amplifying reference gene primers. Assay: immunoSEQ multiplex PCR; the TCRdb copy retains only in-frame clones and omits some. V and J calls plus clone size are reproduced from that table; the DNA served to infer D and trimming. Of about 220,000 clones listed, around 86% are singletons. The sequenced sample consisted of peripheral blood. The receptor's source is a woman in her seventies with COVID-19, enrolled during active disease.

The CDR3 DNA reads TGTGCCAGCAGCGTAGCCCTAGGGGGTGGAGGCTACACCTTC. It specifies CASSVALGGGGYTF. The chain carries TRBV9 and TRBJ1-2; the D gene is possibly TRBD1 (6 bases). Trimming took 0 bases from V and 8 from J, leaving 14 bases between them. The CDR3 contains 14 residues. Germline loops: CDR1 SGDLS, CDR2 YYNGEE.